What follows are 4 T cell receptor beta chains derived from one specimen sequenced in a study of blood T cells in healthy people across ages. Sample-barcoded 5' priming and a J-beta primer mix drove a second PCR of about 6 to 11 cycles. TCRdb ran MiXCR on the 5' RACE reads and lists one entry per CDR3 protein. The sample lists hundreds of thousands of distinct CDR3 sequences, 40% to 45% occurring once. Sequencing was performed on blood. These receptors all come from a man older than 75 in good health.

The chain employs TRBV3-1 and TRBJ1-1; D is undetermined. Trimming cost V 1 base and J 10 bases, with 10 bases left between them. CDR3 size: 12 residues. From germline, CDR1 is LGHDT and CDR2 YNNKEL (reference sequence). The DNA for the CDR3 is TGTGCCAGCAGCCAAGGAGAATCTTTAGCTTTCTTT. Protein product: CASSQGESLAFF.

This clonotype was seen ten or more times. This sequence joins TRBV5-1 and TRBJ1-1; 9 nucleotides match TRBD1. From germline, CDR1 is SGHRS and CDR2 YFSETQ. J was trimmed by 4 bases and V by 1 base; bases with no gene match: 11. CDR3 length: 17 residues. DNA of the CDR3: TGCGCCAGCAGCTTGAAGGGACAGGGTAGGGTGAGCACTGAAGCTTTCTTT. It yields the protein CASSLKGQGRVSTEAFF.

The V gene is TRBV21-1, the J gene TRBJ1-5; the D call of TRBD1 is as the table states it, not checked on the DNA. TRBV21-1 corresponds to a pseudogene. The CDR3 consists of 18 residues. Here the CDR3 DNA reads TGTGCCAGCAGCAAAGTCACAGGGGCCCCCTTACTGAATCAGCCCCAGCATTTT. Translation: CASSKVTGAPLLNQPQHF.

This clonotype was detected a few times. The rearrangement joins TRBV10-3 to TRBJ1-2, with 7 bases aligning to TRBD1. Germline loops: CDR1 ENHRY, CDR2 SYGVKD. V trimming: 2 bases; J trimming: 2 bases; junction bases outside the gene matches: 5. The length of the CDR3 is 15 residues. CDR3 coding DNA: TGTGCCATCAGTGAGCCACAGACAGGGAACTATGGCTACACCTTC. Amino acids: CAISEPQTGNYGYTF.